This T cell receptor (beta chain) was recorded in a study of vaccination and CD4 T cells after COVID-19. Study context: It was a median around 100 days after diagnosis, with a range of 35 to 161, that post-COVID samples were drawn.

Treatment noted: roughly ten-day PBMC culture with coronavirus spike peptide pools or control peptides (ViraFEST assay). Positive PCR tests dated from March to December 2020, predating US Alpha, Beta and Delta variants. The assay that was used to sequence DNA from cultured CD4+ T cells was the Oncomine TCR Beta short-read assay. Cultured CD4+ T cells yielded the extracted genomic DNA. Using its own MiXCR run on the PCR reads, TCRdb lists one record per CDR3 protein. The table includes more than 3,000 distinct CDR3 sequences, less than 55% detected once. For this clonotype: Its antigen is undetermined. At one boundary the junction diverges from the germline segment, which might be a read error.

What was sequenced was CD4+ T cells from blood, cultured in vitro. The sequence was collected from a human donor who had recovered from COVID-19.

CDR3 region: CSARDPPRPQGTQYF. Written as DNA, the CDR3 is TGCAGTGCTAGAGATCCCCCACGACCCCAAGGGACCCAGTACTTC. The chain carries TRBV20-1 and TRBJ2-5; D is ambiguous. The CDR3 runs to 15 residues. The V gene's germline CDR1 is DFQATT and CDR2 SNEGSKA (reference sequence).